One and the same sample provided the 19 T cell receptor beta chains below, sequenced in a study of T cells in Graves' hyperthyroidism and ophthalmopathy. TCR beta CDR3 regions were amplified from RNA. HTBI primers were employed in a first-round RT-PCR of the TCR CDR3. Each CDR3 protein is one row after TCRdb ran MiXCR on the multiplex PCR reads. The table lists hundreds of thousands of distinct CDR3 sequences, more than 12% of them singletons. Material for sequencing was blood. These receptors originate from a woman between 50 and 59 years old with Graves' ophthalmopathy.

This clonotype was recorded many times. The genes are TRBV7-2 and TRBJ2-1, with no clear D. This CDR3 has 15 residues. Trimming removed 2 bases at V and 2 bases at J, with 10 bases between. Germline CDR1 and CDR2: SGHTA and FQGNSA. The CDR3 protein is CASSLRAETYNEQFF. CDR3 coding DNA: TGTGCCAGCAGCTTAAGGGCGGAAACCTACAATGAGCAGTTCTTC.

This clonotype was seen more than once but under ten times. At one end, the junction sequence differs from germline, possibly due to a read error. J is TRBJ2-1 and V is TRBV7-7; D is unresolved. The CDR3 extends over 15 amino acids. The germline gives CDR1 SSHAT, CDR2 FNYEAQ (reference sequence). The CDR3 is CASSKGSLGHNEQFF. The CDR3 DNA follows: TGTGCTAGCAGCAAAGGGTCGCTCGGCCACAATGAGCAGTTCTTC.

This clonotype was recorded at least ten times. The rearrangement uses TRBV11-1 and TRBJ1-2; 7 bases match TRBD1. The CDR3 runs to 15 residues. In germline, CDR1 is SGHAT, CDR2 FQDESV (reference sequence). V lost 5 bases, J lost 2 bases, and 8 bases stayed unmatched. The CDR3 coding sequence is TGTGCCAGCAGCCCGCGGGACAGCGAAAACTATGGCTACACCTTC. It encodes CASSPRDSENYGYTF.

This clonotype was seen many times. This sequence joins TRBV6-1 and TRBJ2-3; possible D gene TRBD2, 7 bases. Germline V gene lookup returns CDR1 MNHNS and CDR2 SASEGT. CDR3 length: 16 residues. V dropped 3 bases and J dropped 2 bases, with 15 bases sitting between them. CDR3 DNA: TGTGCCAGCAGTGAGGGGGGGGCAATCCCCACAGATACGCAGTATTTT. Translating it yields CASSEGGAIPTDTQYF.

This sequence joins TRBV14 and TRBJ1-6, with 9 bases aligning to TRBD1. V dropped 5 bases and J dropped 7; count of bases not matched to a gene: 6. CDR3 length: 15 amino acids. Looked up from germline, CDR1 is SGHDN and CDR2 is FVKESK. In DNA, the CDR3 is TGTGCCAGCAGCGTGGGACAGGGTAGGAATTCACCCCTCCACTTT. Its protein is CASSVGQGRNSPLHF.

This clonotype was counted ten times or more. This chain joins TRBV28 and TRBJ2-2, with 7 bases matching TRBD1. CDR1 and CDR2 from the germline V gene are MDHEN and SYDVKM. This CDR3 contains 16 residues. The J segment lost 4 bases and the V segment lost 6 bases, leaving 11 bases of the junction unmatched. CDR3 sequence (DNA): TGTGCCAGCAGCCCCAAGGGGGCGCGTATCACCGGGGAGCTGTTTTTT. This translates into CASSPKGARITGELFF.

J is TRBJ1-2 and V is TRBV28, with D possibly being TRBD1 (5 bases). Trimming took off 1 base at V and 4 bases at J, with 13 bases between the two ends. The CDR3 runs to 15 residues. CDR1 and CDR2 from the germline V gene are MDHEN and SYDVKM. The CDR3 loop is CASSLFEGLLYGYTF. The CDR3 DNA reads TGTGCCAGCAGTTTATTCGAGGGGCTCCTCTATGGCTACACCTTC.

Ten or more counts support this clonotype. The V and J genes are TRBV28 and TRBJ2-1; TRBD1 agrees at 7 bases. The V gene end was trimmed by 6 bases and the J gene end by 9 bases; junction bases not matched to a gene: 20. The CDR3 loop spans 17 amino acids. Germline CDR1 reads MDHEN; CDR2 reads SYDVKM. The CDR3 protein is CASSRLTGTVGTGEQFF. In nucleotides, the CDR3 is TGTGCCAGCAGCCGTCTGACCGGGACAGTAGGAACGGGTGAGCAGTTCTTC.

This chain joins TRBV5-1 and TRBJ1-2; 7 nucleotides align to TRBD1. The CDR3 is made up of 14 amino acids. The germline CDR1 and CDR2 sequences are SGHRS and YFSETQ. Trimming took 4 bases from V and 3 from J; bases not matched to a gene: 6. CDR3 DNA: TGCGCCAGCAGCACTGACAGGGCGGACTATGGCTACACCTTC. Its translation: CASSTDRADYGYTF.

The rearrangement joins TRBV20-1 to TRBJ2-3; 10 positions agree with TRBD2. With 2 bases clipped from V and 5 bases from J, the junction kept 7 bases outside the gene matches. Germline lookup yields CDR1 DFQATT and CDR2 SNEGSKA (reference sequence). The CDR3 totals 15 residues. Here the CDR3 DNA reads TGCAGTGCTAGATCGGCTAGCGGGAGCCGAGATACGCAGTATTTT. Protein product: CSARSASGSRDTQYF.

This chain uses TRBV20-1 with TRBJ1-3, with a possible D match to TRBD1 (6 bases). CDR1 and CDR2 (germline): DFQATT, SNEGSKA (reference sequence). The CDR3 is made up of 14 amino acids. V was cut by 3 bases and J by 4 bases, with 13 bases left in between. The CDR3 sequence: CSASTTGYGNTIYF. The CDR3 DNA is TGCAGTGCTAGTACAACAGGGTACGGAAACACCATATATTTT.

This clonotype was seen ten or more times. This chain uses TRBV18 with TRBJ1-1; TRBD1 matches at 7 bases. CDR1 and CDR2 from the germline V gene are KGHSH and LQKENI. The CDR3 spans 14 residues. V was pared by 3 bases and J by 4 bases, with 5 bases of the junction left unmatched. For the CDR3, the DNA is TGTGCCAGCTCACCGACAGGGTTCGGCACTGAAGCTTTCTTT. Its translation is CASSPTGFGTEAFF.

This clonotype has ten or more counts. The J gene is TRBJ2-1, the V gene TRBV18; 13 nucleotides line up with TRBD2. Germline CDR1 and CDR2: KGHSH and LQKENI. The CDR3 contains 16 residues. The V gene end was trimmed by 3 bases and the J gene end by 8 bases; junction bases not matched to a gene: 7. CDR3 protein: CASSPPGLAGVDEQFF. The DNA for the CDR3 is TGTGCCAGCTCACCTCCCGGACTAGCGGGAGTTGATGAGCAGTTCTTC.

This clonotype was found many times. The V gene is TRBV20-1, the J gene TRBJ2-1; either TRBD1 or TRBD2 may supply D (6 bases each). This CDR3 is built from 19 residues. V was pared by 0 bases and J by 4 bases, with 25 bases between. Per the germline V gene, CDR1 is DFQATT and CDR2 is SNEGSKA (reference sequence). CDR3 DNA sequence: TGCAGTGCTAGAGATCGGAGTACTCGAAGGGGGGCGGGGTACAATGAGCAGTTCTTC. Protein: CSARDRSTRRGAGYNEQFF.

This clonotype was seen more than once but under ten times. The CDR3 sequence: CAISPSSGRADNEQFF. The CDR3 coding sequence is TGTGCCATCAGTCCCTCTAGCGGGAGGGCCGATAATGAGCAGTTCTTC. The rearrangement joins TRBV10-3 to TRBJ2-1, with 12 bases lining up with TRBD2. In germline, CDR1 is ENHRY, CDR2 SYGVKD. The CDR3 contains 16 residues. The ends lost 5 bases at V and 7 bases at J; junction bases unmatched: 9.

This clonotype was picked up a small number of times. The chain joins TRBV6-5 to TRBJ1-2; no definite D call. V was cut by 0 bases and J by 7 bases, with 12 bases left in between. This CDR3 comprises 14 residues. Looked up from germline, CDR1 is MNHEY and CDR2 is SVGAGI. Written as DNA, the CDR3 is TGTGCCAGCAGTTACTCGGTACCCTTTTCTGGCTACACCTTC. Encoded protein: CASSYSVPFSGYTF.

With respect to this clonotype: Being one base from a much bigger clone, this may be a read error. The V gene is TRBV12-3 or TRBV12-4, the J gene TRBJ2-7; tentative D call: TRBD2 (6 bases). The CDR3 has 15 amino acids. The CDR3: CVSSLGTASSYEQYF. The CDR3, as DNA: TGTGTCAGCAGCTTAGGGACTGCATCTTCCTACGAGCAGTACTTC.

This clonotype was seen a handful of times. The chain couples TRBV15 to TRBJ1-1, with TRBD1 matching 7 bases. The CDR3 is 15 residues long. With 3 bases clipped from V and 3 bases from J, the junction kept 7 bases outside the gene matches. The germline V gene has CDR1 LNHNV and CDR2 YYDKDF (reference sequence). CDR3: CATSRNRGGYTEAFF. CDR3 nucleotide sequence: TGTGCCACCAGCAGGAACAGGGGCGGATACACTGAAGCTTTCTTT.

This clonotype was detected ten times or more. This chain's CDR3 is CSARERRGRSPRYEQYF. Here the CDR3 DNA reads TGCAGTGCTAGAGAGAGGCGGGGGAGGTCCCCCCGCTACGAGCAGTACTTC. V and J are TRBV20-1 and TRBJ2-7; 7 nucleotides agree with TRBD2. CDR3 length: 17 amino acids. Trimming at V came to 0 bases and at J to 3 bases, leaving 14 bases not matched to a gene. Per germline, CDR1 DFQATT and CDR2 SNEGSKA (reference sequence).